The clone carrying this TCR beta chain came up a few times. Researchers ran the PCR with 60 Vbeta and 13 Jbeta primers. Profiling relied on immunoSEQ multiplex PCR, and the TCRdb table lists in-frame clones only, not all of them. The profile shows roughly 110,000 clones, more than 60% of them singletons. Deletions cut 5 bases from V and 5 bases from J, with 10 bases between. This CDR3 is 14 amino acids long. Germline CDR1 MNHEY, CDR2 SVGAGI. These data belong to a study of cytomegalovirus exposure and HLA in healthy donors. The V and J genes are TRBV6-5 and TRBJ2-6; a possible D gene is TRBD1 (6 bases). The sequenced material came from PBMCs. This receptor was taken from a woman aged 50 to 65 in good health and CMV-seropositive. CDR3 loop: CASSGWDRANVLTF. The CDR3 region has the DNA TGTGCCAGCAGTGGGTGGGACAGGGCCAACGTCCTGACTTTC.